Listed here is a single T cell receptor (beta chain). The antigen is not known. The sample comes from a study of cytomegalovirus exposure and HLA in healthy donors. Study-wide findings and caveats: The finding came from a later analysis; first-cohort TCR clusters tended to co-occur in the 90 to 150 validation repertoires. Overall, approximately 180 TCR beta chains were annotated as cytomegalovirus-associated.

Clones were read by immunoSEQ multiplex PCR, and TCRdb kept only the in-frame ones, dropping some. The table includes some 80,000 clones, 90% to 95% detected once. Separation from the roughly 670-subject first cohort characterized the roughly 120-subject validation cohort, to which the donors belonged. CDR1 and CDR2 from the germline V gene are SGHRS and YFSETQ. The CDR3 totals 13 residues. The V end was cut by 4 bases, the J end by 4 bases, with 10 bases between. The origin of this receptor is a woman younger than 35 in good health and CMV-seronegative. Input material: PBMCs. The V and J genes are TRBV5-1 and TRBJ2-3, with D perhaps TRBD2 (7 bases). CDR3 nucleotides: TGCGCCAGCAGCAGGGGGAGGGCAGATACGCAGTATTTT. This gives the protein CASSRGRADTQYF. Looking up the rest from reference TRBV5-1 and TRBJ2-3 gives the full variable domain: KAGVTQTPRYLIKTRGQQVTLSCSPISGHRSVSWYQQTPGQGLQFLFEYFSETQRNKGNFPGRFSGRQFSNSRSEMNVSTLELGDSALYLCASSRGRADTQYFGPGTRLTVL.